This T cell receptor beta chain was sequenced for a study of OX40 agonist ivuxolimab in advanced cancers. Study at large: A history of anti-PD-1, anti-PD-L1 or anti-CTLA-4 therapy was acceptable, and about 40% had some.

Study observations and caveats: Among the lowest levels of clonal expansion were found in partial responders at 0.1-3.0 mg/kg. Certain nonresponders additionally had low normalized T-cell clonal expansion.

Some clones are missing from TCRdb's copy, which holds only in-frame ones; the method was immunoSEQ multiplex PCR. Altogether about 65,000 clones are present, around 86% being singletons, with the ten largest covering over 0.3%. Germline lookup yields CDR1 WSHSY and CDR2 SAAADI. V was clipped by 6 bases and J by 1 base, with 10 bases between them. The CDR3 is 13 amino acids. A remark on this clone: Its antigen is not known.

This sequence originates from an adult with an advanced solid tumor such as melanoma, head and neck, liver or kidney cancer. The chain employs TRBV10-2 and TRBJ2-7, with D maybe TRBD1 (5 bases). Sequencing was performed on CD4+ or CD8+ T cells sorted from blood, taken in a trial of the OX40 agonist ivuxolimab. The CDR3 loop is CASSNGHSYEQYF. The CDR3 DNA reads TGCGCCAGCAGCAATGGACATTCCTACGAGCAGTACTTC.